This T cell receptor (beta chain) originates from a study of breast tumors, draining lymph nodes, adjacent tissues (dated by TCRdb to about 2016). General notes on the study: TCR beta repertoires were compared across tumor, adjacent nontumor tissue and axillary lymph nodes obtained from breast cancer patients. The study aimed to assess the relationships and possible T-cell exchange between tumor, surrounding tissue and draining lymph node repertoires in human breast cancer.

The table lists this clonotype with many counts. Its antigen is still unknown. No base-level quality is on record; no much larger clone is a single base apart. V and J lose 1 base and 6 bases, and a span of 19 bases separates them. The CDR3 contains 17 residues, cysteine and phenylalanine counted. Kept here is only the CDR3 DNA, which spans 51 bases and is read in frame from base 1. The axillary draining lymph nodes of breast cancer patients were the source of the lymph node samples. Summary of the overall study and its limitations: The data were considered consistent with the idea that most tumor T cells come from the lymph node and then expand in tumor tissue. Tumor T-cell repertoires showed less diversity than lymph node repertoires and more diversity than nontumor tissue repertoires, and tumor T-cell repertoires showed preferential V and J gene usage. Tumor and nontumor tissue repertoires were significantly more similar in luminal-like than in basal-like breast cancer. The conclusion that tumor T cells originate in lymph nodes was presented as consistent with a hypothesis rather than as directly demonstrated.

Sequencing was carried out with an Illumina HiSeq 2000. TCR beta chain libraries were generated by multiplex PCR amplification. The amplified TCR beta chain products were analyzed by high-throughput sequencing. The public reads were reprocessed in TCRdb via fastp at Q25 and MiXCR, keeping in-frame beta chains. Each entry is one CDR3 protein sequence, shown with its most common DNA and genes. The sample table contains around 170,000 distinct CDR3 sequences; only one count was recorded for 30% to 35% of them. 3.5% to 4.5% of the sample is in the top ten clones. The chain couples TRBV12-3 or TRBV12-4 to TRBJ1-5; a tentative D match to TRBD1 spans 5 bases. The specimen was axillary lymph node tissue. The source of this sequence is a female donor with breast cancer. Some clones in this sample may be carry-over from other donors' samples. CDR3 reads: CASSLGRAGFGSQPQHF. The sequenced DNA is TGTGCCAGCAGTTTAGGGAGGGCAGGGTTCGGGAGTCAGCCCCAGCATTTT.